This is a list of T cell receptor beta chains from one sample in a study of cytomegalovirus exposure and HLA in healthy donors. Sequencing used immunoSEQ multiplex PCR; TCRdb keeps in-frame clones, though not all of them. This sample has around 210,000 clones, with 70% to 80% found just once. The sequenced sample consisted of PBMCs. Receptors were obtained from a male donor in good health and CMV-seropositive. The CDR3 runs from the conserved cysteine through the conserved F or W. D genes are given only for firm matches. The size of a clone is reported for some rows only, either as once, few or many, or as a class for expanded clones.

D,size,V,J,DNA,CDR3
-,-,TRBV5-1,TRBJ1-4,TGCGCCAGCAGCTCGGGGTTCCTCGATGGAAAACTGTTTTTT,CASSSGFLDGKLFF
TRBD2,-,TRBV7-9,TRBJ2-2,TGTGCCAGCATCCTTAGCGGGGGAGGAACCGGGGAGCTGTTTTTT,CASILSGGGTGELFF
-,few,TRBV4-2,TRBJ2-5,TGTGCCAGCAGCCAGTTTAGCGGAATCCAAGAGACCCAGTACTTC,CASSQFSGIQETQYF
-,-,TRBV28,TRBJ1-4,TGTGCCAGTCTGGAAGGGGCAACTAATGAAAAACTGTTTTTT,CASLEGATNEKLFF
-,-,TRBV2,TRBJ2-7,TGTGCCAGCAGTTACAGGGCCTACGAGCAGTACTTC,CASSYRAYEQYF
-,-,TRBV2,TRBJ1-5,TGTGCCAGCAGGGCCACAGGGTCCAATCAGCCCCAGCATTTT,CASRATGSNQPQHF
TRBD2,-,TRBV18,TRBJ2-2,TGTGCCAGCTCACCACGCTGGGGGGGCACCGGGGAGCTGTTTTTT,CASSPRWGGTGELFF
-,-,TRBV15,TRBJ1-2,TGTGCCACCAGCAGGAGGGAGAATTATGGCTACACCTTC,CATSRRENYGYTF
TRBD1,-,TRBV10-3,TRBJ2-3,TGTGCCATCCTTGGGACAGGGGCCACAGATACGCAGTATTTT,CAILGTGATDTQYF
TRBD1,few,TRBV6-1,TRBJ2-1,TGTGCCAGCAGTGTGACAGGGCCCTACAATGAGCAGTTCTTC,CASSVTGPYNEQFF
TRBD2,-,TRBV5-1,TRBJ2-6,TGCGCCAGCGGGGAGGGGATCTCTGGGGCCAACGTCCTGACTTTC,CASGEGISGANVLTF
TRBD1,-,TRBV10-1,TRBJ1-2,TGCGCCAGCAGTGTAAACCGGGACAGGCAGTATTATGGCTACACCTTC,CASSVNRDRQYYGYTF
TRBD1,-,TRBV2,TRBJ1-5,TGTGCCAGTTCACAGGGGTATCAGCCCCAGCATTTT,CASSQGYQPQHF
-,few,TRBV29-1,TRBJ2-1,TGCAGCGTTGAAGAGGATACCGGGAGCTCCTACAATGAGCAGTTCTTC,CSVEEDTGSSYNEQFF
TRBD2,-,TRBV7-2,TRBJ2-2,TGTGCCAGCAGCTTCTTGGCCGGGGGGGCAACGGCGAACACCGGGGAGCTGTTTTTT,CASSFLAGGATANTGELFF
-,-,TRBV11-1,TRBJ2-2,TGTGCCAGCAGCTTAGCGCCCGGGTACGCCGGGGAGCTGTTTTTT,CASSLAPGYAGELFF
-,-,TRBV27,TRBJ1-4,TGTGCCAGCCGCAGGGTTACTAATGAAAAACTGTTTTTT,CASRRVTNEKLFF
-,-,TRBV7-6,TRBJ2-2,TGTGCCAGCAGCTTAGCCCGGAACACCGGGGAGCTGTTTTTT,CASSLARNTGELFF
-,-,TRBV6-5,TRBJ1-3,TGTGCCAGCAAGGGGGTTGGAAACACCATATATTTT,CASKGVGNTIYF
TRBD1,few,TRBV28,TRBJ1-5,TGTGCCAGCAGTCAGACAGGGTCTGGCAATCAGCCCCAGCATTTT,CASSQTGSGNQPQHF
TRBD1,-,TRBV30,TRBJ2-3,TGTGCCTGGACCAGGGGGCTAGAGACAGATACGCAGTATTTT,CAWTRGLETDTQYF
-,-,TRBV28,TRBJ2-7,TGTGCCAGCAGTTTATCCCGGGTTAGCTCCTACGAGCAGTACTTC,CASSLSRVSSYEQYF
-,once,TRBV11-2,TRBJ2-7,TGTGCCAGCAGCCCTCCTTCTGCCAGAATCTACGAGCAGTACTTC,CASSPPSARIYEQYF
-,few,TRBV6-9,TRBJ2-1,TGTGCCAGCAGTTATCCCGACGGTATGACTCGCCTTTACAATGAGCAGTTCTTC,CASSYPDGMTRLYNEQFF
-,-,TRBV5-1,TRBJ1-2,TGCGCCAGCAGATCCGACAGGACCTATGGCTACACCTTC,CASRSDRTYGYTF
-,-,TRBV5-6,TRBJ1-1,TGTACCAGCAGCTTCCCCCGGGACAACAGAGGTAGGAACACTGAAGCTTTCTTT,CTSSFPRDNRGRNTEAFF
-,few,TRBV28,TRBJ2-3,TGTGCCAGCCACCATGGGCTAGCTGGCACAGATACGCAGTATTTT,CASHHGLAGTDTQYF
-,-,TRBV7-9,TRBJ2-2,TGTGCCAGCAGCACGGGGCGGGAGAACACCGGGGAGCTGTTTTTT,CASSTGRENTGELFF
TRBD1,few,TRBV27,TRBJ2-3,TGTGCCAGCAGTCCTCTCGATGACAGGGGGTGTCCAGATACGCAGTATTTT,CASSPLDDRGCPDTQYF
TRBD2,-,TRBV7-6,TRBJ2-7,TGTGCCAGCAGCTCCCGACTAGCGGGGGCCTACGAGCAGTACTTC,CASSSRLAGAYEQYF
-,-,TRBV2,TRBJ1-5,TGTGCCAGCACAACATCGGGATCCCAGCATTTT,CASTTSGSQHF